The present entry profiles one TCR beta chain with its context. This entry comes from a study of blood T cell repertoires in COVID-19. This study enrolled people aged about 18 to 90 from about two dozen US geographic areas. Assignment of participants to cohorts was predicated upon participant-reported clinical history. Germline loops: CDR1 MDHEN, CDR2 SYDVKM. Trimming left V 6 bases short and J 7 bases short, with 9 bases between. CDR3 length equals 11 residues. Measured with immunoSEQ multiplex PCR; TCRdb has only the in-frame clones, and not every one. The data contain approximately 200,000 clones, 75% to 90% of them seen just once; the ten biggest clones take up approximately 2%.

This sequence joins TRBV28 and TRBJ1-2, with D unclear. The clonotype originates from a woman aged 25-40 years who had recovered from COVID-19. The sample was PBMCs or T cells enriched from blood (not recorded which). For the CDR3, the DNA is TGTGCCAGCAGATCGGGGTTTGGCTACACCTTC. This sequence encodes CASRSGFGYTF.